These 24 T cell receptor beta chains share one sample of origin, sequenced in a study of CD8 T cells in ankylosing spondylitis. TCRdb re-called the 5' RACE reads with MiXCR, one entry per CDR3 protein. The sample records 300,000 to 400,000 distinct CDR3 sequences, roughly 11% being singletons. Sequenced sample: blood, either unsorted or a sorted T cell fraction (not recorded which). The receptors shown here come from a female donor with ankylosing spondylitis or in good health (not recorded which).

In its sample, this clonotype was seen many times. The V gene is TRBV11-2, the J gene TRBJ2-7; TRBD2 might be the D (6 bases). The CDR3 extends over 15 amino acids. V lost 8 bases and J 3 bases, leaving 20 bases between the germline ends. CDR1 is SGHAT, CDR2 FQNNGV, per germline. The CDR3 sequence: CASAVDRDLNYEQYF. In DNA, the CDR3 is TGTGCCAGCGCAGTGGACCGGGACTTGAACTACGAGCAGTACTTC.

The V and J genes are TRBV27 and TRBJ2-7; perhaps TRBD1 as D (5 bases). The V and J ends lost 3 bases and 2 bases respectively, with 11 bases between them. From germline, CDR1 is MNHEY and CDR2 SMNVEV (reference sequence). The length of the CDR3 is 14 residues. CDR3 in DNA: TGTGCCAGCAGTTTCCAGGGCATACCCTACGAGCAGTACTTC. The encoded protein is CASSFQGIPYEQYF.

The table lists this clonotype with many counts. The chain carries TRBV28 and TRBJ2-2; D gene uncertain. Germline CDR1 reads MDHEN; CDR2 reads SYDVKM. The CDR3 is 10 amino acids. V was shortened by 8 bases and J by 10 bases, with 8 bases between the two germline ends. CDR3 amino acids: CASGPAELFF. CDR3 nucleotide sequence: TGTGCCAGCGGGCCCGCGGAGCTGTTTTTT.

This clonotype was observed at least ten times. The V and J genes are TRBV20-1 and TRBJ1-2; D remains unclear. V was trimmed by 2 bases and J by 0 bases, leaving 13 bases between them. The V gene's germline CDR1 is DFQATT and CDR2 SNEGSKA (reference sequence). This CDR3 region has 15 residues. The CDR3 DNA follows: TGCAGTGCTAGAACTGAGAGGCGAGCTAACTATGGCTACACCTTC. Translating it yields CSARTERRANYGYTF.

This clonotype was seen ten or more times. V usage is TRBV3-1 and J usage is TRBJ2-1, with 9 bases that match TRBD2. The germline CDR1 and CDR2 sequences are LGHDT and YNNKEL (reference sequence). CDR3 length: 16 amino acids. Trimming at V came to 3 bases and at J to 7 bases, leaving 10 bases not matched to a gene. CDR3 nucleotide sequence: TGTGCCAGCAGCCACTTTGGCGGGAGGGCCGAAAATGAGCAGTTCTTC. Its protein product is CASSHFGGRAENEQFF.

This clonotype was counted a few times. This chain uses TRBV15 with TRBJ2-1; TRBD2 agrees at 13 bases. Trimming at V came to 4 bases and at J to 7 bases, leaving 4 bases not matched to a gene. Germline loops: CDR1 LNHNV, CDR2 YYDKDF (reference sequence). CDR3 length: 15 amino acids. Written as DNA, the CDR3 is TGTGCCACCAGCACACCGGGACTAGCGGGAAATGAGCAGTTCTTC. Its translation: CATSTPGLAGNEQFF.

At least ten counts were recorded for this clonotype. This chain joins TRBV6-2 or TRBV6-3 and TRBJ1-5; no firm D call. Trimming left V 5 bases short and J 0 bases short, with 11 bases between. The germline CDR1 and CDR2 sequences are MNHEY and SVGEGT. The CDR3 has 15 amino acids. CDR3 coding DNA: TGTGCCAGCAGTCCCCTCGGGAGTAGCAATCAGCCCCAGCATTTT. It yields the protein CASSPLGSSNQPQHF.

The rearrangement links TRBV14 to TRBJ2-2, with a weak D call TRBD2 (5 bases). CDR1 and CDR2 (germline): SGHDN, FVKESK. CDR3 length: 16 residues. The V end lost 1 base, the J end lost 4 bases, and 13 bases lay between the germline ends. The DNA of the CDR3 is TGTGCCAGCAGCCAAGTAACGGGGATCGGCACCGGGGAGCTGTTTTTT. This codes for CASSQVTGIGTGELFF.

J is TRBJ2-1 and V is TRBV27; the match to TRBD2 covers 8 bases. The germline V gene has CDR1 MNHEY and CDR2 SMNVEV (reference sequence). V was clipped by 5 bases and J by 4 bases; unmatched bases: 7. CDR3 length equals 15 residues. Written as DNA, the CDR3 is TGTGCCAGCAGTCTAAGCGGGAGAGGGTACAATGAGCAGTTCTTC. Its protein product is CASSLSGRGYNEQFF.

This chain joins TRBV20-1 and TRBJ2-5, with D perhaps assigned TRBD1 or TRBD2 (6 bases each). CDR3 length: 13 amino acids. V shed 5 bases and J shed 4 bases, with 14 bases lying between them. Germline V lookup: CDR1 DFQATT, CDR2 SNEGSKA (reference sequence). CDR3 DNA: TGCAGTGCTCGCCCCGGAGGGGGAGAGACCCAGTACTTC. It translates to CSARPGGGETQYF.

The CDR3: CASSSMGWQYF. CDR3 DNA: TGTGCCAGCAGCTCAATGGGGTGGCAGTACTTC. The gene calls are TRBV7-2 and TRBJ2-7; D remains unclear. This CDR3 region has 11 residues. Germline assignment: CDR1 SGHTA and CDR2 FQGNSA. Trimming left V 4 bases short and J 9 bases short, with 10 bases between.

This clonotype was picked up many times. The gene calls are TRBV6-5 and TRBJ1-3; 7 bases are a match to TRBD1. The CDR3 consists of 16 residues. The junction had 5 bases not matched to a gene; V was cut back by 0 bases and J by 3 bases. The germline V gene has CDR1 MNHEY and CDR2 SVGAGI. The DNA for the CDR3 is TGTGCCAGCAGTTACTCGACAGGGTTTGGTGGAAACACCATATATTTT. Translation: CASSYSTGFGGNTIYF.

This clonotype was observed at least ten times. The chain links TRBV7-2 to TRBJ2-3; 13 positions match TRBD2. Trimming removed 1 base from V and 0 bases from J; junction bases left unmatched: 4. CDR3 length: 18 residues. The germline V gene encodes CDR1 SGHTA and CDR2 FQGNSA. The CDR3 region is CASSLGLAGGQSTDTQYF. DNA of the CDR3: TGTGCCAGCAGCTTAGGACTAGCGGGGGGACAGAGCACAGATACGCAGTATTTT.

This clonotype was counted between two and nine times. CDR3 sequence: CASSSGQGWSYNEQFF. Written as DNA, the CDR3 is TGTGCCAGCAGCTCCGGACAGGGGTGGTCCTACAATGAGCAGTTCTTC. This rearrangement joins TRBV7-9 to TRBJ2-1; 9 bases align to TRBD1. The germline V gene encodes CDR1 SEHNR and CDR2 FQNEAQ (reference sequence). V lost 4 bases to trimming and J lost 1 base; unmatched junction nucleotides: 5. The CDR3 spans 16 residues.

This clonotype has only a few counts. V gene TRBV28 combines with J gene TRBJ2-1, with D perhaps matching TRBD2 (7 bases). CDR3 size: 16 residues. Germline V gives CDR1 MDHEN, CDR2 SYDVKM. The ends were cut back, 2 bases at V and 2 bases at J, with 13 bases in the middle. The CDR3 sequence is CASSLVGGAPYNEQFF. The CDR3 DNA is TGTGCCAGCAGTTTAGTGGGGGGGGCACCCTACAATGAGCAGTTCTTC.

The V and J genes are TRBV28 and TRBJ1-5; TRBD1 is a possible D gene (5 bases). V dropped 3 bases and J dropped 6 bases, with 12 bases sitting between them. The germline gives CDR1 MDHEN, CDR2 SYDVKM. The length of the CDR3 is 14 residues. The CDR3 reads CASSFYRGGQPQHF. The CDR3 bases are TGTGCCAGCAGTTTTTACCGGGGCGGTCAGCCCCAGCATTTT.

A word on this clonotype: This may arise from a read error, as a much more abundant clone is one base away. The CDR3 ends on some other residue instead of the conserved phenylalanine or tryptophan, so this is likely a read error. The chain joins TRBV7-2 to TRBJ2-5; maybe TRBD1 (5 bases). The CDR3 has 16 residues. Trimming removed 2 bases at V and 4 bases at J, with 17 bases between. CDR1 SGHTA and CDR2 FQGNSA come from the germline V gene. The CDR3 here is CASSLSQGLGVETQYL. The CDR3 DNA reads TGTGCCAGCAGCTTATCCCAGGGCTTAGGGGTAGAGACCCAGTACCTC.

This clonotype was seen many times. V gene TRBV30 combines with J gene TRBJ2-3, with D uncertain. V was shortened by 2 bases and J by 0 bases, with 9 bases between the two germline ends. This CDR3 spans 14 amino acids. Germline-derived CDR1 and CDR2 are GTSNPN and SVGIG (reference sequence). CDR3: CAWSLAISTDTQYF. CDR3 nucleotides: TGTGCCTGGAGTTTGGCTATTAGCACAGATACGCAGTATTTT.

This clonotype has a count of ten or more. CDR3 residues: CSARPPVDNNSPLHF. CDR3 sequence (DNA): TGCAGTGCTAGGCCCCCGGTGGACAATAATTCACCCCTCCACTTT. J is TRBJ1-6 and V is TRBV20-1; D might be TRBD1 (5 bases). CDR1 and CDR2 (germline): DFQATT, SNEGSKA (reference sequence). V gave up 3 bases and J gave up 5 bases, with 14 bases separating them. This CDR3 region has 15 residues.

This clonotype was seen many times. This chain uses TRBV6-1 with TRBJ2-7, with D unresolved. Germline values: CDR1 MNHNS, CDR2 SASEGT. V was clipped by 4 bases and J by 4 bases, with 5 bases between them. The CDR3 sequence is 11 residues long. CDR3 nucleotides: TGTGCCAGCAGTGTACAGTACGAGCAGTACTTC. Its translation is CASSVQYEQYF.

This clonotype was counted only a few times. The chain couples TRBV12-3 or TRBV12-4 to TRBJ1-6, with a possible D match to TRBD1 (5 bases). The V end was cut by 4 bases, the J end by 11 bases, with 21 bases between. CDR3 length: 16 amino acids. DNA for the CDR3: TGTGCCAGCAGTTCCCGGGAGGGGTTGATAGGGCCACCCCTCCACTTT. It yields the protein CASSSREGLIGPPLHF.

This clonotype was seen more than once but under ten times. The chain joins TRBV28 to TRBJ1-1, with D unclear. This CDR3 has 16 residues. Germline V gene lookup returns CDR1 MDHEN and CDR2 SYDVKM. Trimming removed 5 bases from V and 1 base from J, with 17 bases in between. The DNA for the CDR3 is TGTGCCAGCAGTGAACCGGGCGGGTTTTCGAACACTGAAGCTTTCTTT. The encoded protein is CASSEPGGFSNTEAFF.

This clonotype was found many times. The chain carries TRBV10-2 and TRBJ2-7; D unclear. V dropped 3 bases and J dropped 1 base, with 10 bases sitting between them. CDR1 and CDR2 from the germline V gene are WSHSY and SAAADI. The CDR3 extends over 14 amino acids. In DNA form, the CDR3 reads TGCGCCAGCAGTGAACGGCAGGCTTCCTACGAGCAGTACTTC. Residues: CASSERQASYEQYF.

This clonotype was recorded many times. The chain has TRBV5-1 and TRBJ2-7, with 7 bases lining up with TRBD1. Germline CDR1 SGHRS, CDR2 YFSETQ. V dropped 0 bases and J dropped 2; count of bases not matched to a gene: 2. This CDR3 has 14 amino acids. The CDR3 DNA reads TGCGCCAGCAGCTTGGGGGACAGTGCCTACGAGCAGTACTTC. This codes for CASSLGDSAYEQYF.